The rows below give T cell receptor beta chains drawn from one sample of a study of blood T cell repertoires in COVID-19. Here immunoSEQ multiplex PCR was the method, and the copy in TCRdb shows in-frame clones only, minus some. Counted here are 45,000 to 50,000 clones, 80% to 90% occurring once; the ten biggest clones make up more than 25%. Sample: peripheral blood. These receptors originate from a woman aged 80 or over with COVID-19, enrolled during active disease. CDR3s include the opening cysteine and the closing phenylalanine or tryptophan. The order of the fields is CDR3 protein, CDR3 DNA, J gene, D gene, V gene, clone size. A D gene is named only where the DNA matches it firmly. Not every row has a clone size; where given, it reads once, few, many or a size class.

CDR3 protein: CATLGQGQQYF; CDR3 DNA: TGTGCCACACTCGGGCAGGGGCAACAGTACTTC; J gene: TRBJ2-7; D gene: NA; V gene: TRBV10-3; clone size: few
CDR3 protein: CASSDLSGGGTEAFF; CDR3 DNA: TGCGCCAGCAGCGACCTGAGCGGGGGAGGCACTGAAGCTTTCTTT; J gene: TRBJ1-1; D gene: NA; V gene: TRBV5-1; clone size: NA
CDR3 protein: CASSRTSGFYEQYF; CDR3 DNA: TGTGCCAGCAGTCGGACTAGCGGTTTCTACGAGCAGTACTTC; J gene: TRBJ2-7; D gene: TRBD2; V gene: TRBV6-5; clone size: NA
CDR3 protein: CASSSQGANTGELFF; CDR3 DNA: TGTGCCAGCAGCTCGCAGGGGGCCAACACCGGGGAGCTGTTTTTT; J gene: TRBJ2-2; D gene: TRBD1; V gene: TRBV7-2; clone size: NA
CDR3 protein: CASSPGGAGVYSNQPQHF; CDR3 DNA: TGTGCCAGCTCACCAGGGGGTGCGGGAGTATATAGCAATCAGCCCCAGCATTTT; J gene: TRBJ1-5; D gene: NA; V gene: TRBV18; clone size: once
CDR3 protein: CASSGQGTAYGYTF; CDR3 DNA: TGTGCCAGCAGCGGACAGGGGACGGCCTATGGCTACACCTTC; J gene: TRBJ1-2; D gene: TRBD1; V gene: TRBV2; clone size: NA
CDR3 protein: CASSWTGRDEKLFF; CDR3 DNA: TGTGCCAGTAGTTGGACAGGGAGGGATGAAAAACTGTTTTTT; J gene: TRBJ1-4; D gene: TRBD1; V gene: TRBV19; clone size: NA
CDR3 protein: CATSDSTGHNQPQHF; CDR3 DNA: TGTGCCACCAGTGATTCGACAGGCCACAATCAGCCCCAGCATTTT; J gene: TRBJ1-5; D gene: NA; V gene: TRBV24-1; clone size: NA
CDR3 protein: CASSLGHGNTEAFF; CDR3 DNA: TGTGCCAGCAGCCTGGGACATGGAAACACTGAAGCTTTCTTT; J gene: TRBJ1-1; D gene: NA; V gene: TRBV5-6; clone size: NA
CDR3 protein: CASTEVSSGIHEQYF; CDR3 DNA: TGTGCCAGCACCGAAGTTTCTAGCGGGATACACGAGCAGTACTTC; J gene: TRBJ2-7; D gene: TRBD2; V gene: TRBV28; clone size: NA
CDR3 protein: CASSLDRRGAENSPLHF; CDR3 DNA: TGTGCCAGCAGCTTAGACCGTCGGGGGGCAGAAAATTCACCCCTCCACTTT; J gene: TRBJ1-6; D gene: NA; V gene: TRBV7-9; clone size: NA
CDR3 protein: CASSVGGRANTEAFF; CDR3 DNA: TGTGCCAGCAGCGTAGGAGGCAGGGCGAACACTGAAGCTTTCTTT; J gene: TRBJ1-1; D gene: NA; V gene: TRBV9; clone size: NA
CDR3 protein: CASSSGNTEAFF; CDR3 DNA: TGCGCCAGCAGCTCAGGGAACACTGAAGCTTTCTTT; J gene: TRBJ1-1; D gene: NA; V gene: TRBV5-1; clone size: NA
CDR3 protein: CASSLENTQYF; CDR3 DNA: TGTGCCAGCAGTTTAGAGAATACGCAGTATTTT; J gene: TRBJ2-3; D gene: NA; V gene: TRBV28; clone size: NA
CDR3 protein: CASSPIRTGALGSGNTIYF; CDR3 DNA: TGTGCCAGCTCACCAATACGCACAGGGGCCCTCGGCTCTGGAAACACCATATATTTT; J gene: TRBJ1-3; D gene: TRBD1; V gene: TRBV18; clone size: NA
CDR3 protein: CATSVGGEPGLAGGGGISNEQFF; CDR3 DNA: TGTGCCACCAGCGTTGGCGGAGAACCGGGACTCGCGGGAGGGGGGGGCATATCCAATGAGCAGTTCTTC; J gene: TRBJ2-1; D gene: TRBD2; V gene: TRBV15; clone size: NA
CDR3 protein: CASSEAGGYNEQFF; CDR3 DNA: TGTGCCAGCAGTGAAGCCGGGGGCTACAATGAGCAGTTCTTC; J gene: TRBJ2-1; D gene: NA; V gene: TRBV6-1; clone size: NA
CDR3 protein: CASSSSGVGLETQYF; CDR3 DNA: TGTGCCAGCAGCAGTAGCGGGGTGGGGTTGGAGACCCAGTACTTC; J gene: TRBJ2-5; D gene: TRBD2; V gene: TRBV13; clone size: NA
CDR3 protein: CASSIGLSSGSHTGELFF; CDR3 DNA: TGTGCCAGTAGTATTGGTTTGTCTAGCGGGAGTCACACCGGGGAGCTGTTTTTT; J gene: TRBJ2-2; D gene: TRBD2; V gene: TRBV19; clone size: NA
CDR3 protein: CASSRTAAGTQYF; CDR3 DNA: TGTGCCAGCAGCCGAACCGCGGCCGGCACCCAGTACTTC; J gene: TRBJ2-5; D gene: NA; V gene: TRBV4-2; clone size: NA
CDR3 protein: CATRGLGDTGELFF; CDR3 DNA: TGTGCCACCAGGGGACTGGGCGACACCGGGGAGCTGTTTTTT; J gene: TRBJ2-2; D gene: NA; V gene: TRBV5-4; clone size: NA
CDR3 protein: CASGRQGTYEQYF; CDR3 DNA: TGTGCCAGCGGAAGACAGGGCACCTACGAGCAGTACTTC; J gene: TRBJ2-7; D gene: TRBD1; V gene: TRBV14; clone size: NA
CDR3 protein: CASSPRQAYSGNTIYF; CDR3 DNA: TGTGCCAGCAGCCCTCGACAGGCCTACTCTGGAAACACCATATATTTT; J gene: TRBJ1-3; D gene: NA; V gene: TRBV7-9; clone size: NA
CDR3 protein: CASSQVSESSYEQYF; CDR3 DNA: TGTGCCAGCAGCCAAGTCTCGGAGAGCTCCTACGAGCAGTACTTC; J gene: TRBJ2-7; D gene: NA; V gene: TRBV4-2; clone size: NA
CDR3 protein: CASSVKGTPGYSGNTIYF; CDR3 DNA: TGTGCCAGCAGCGTAAAAGGGACTCCCGGGTACTCTGGAAACACCATATATTTT; J gene: TRBJ1-3; D gene: NA; V gene: TRBV9; clone size: NA
CDR3 protein: CASSPSQGAGYEQYF; CDR3 DNA: TGCGCCAGCAGCCCGAGTCAGGGGGCCGGGTACGAGCAGTACTTC; J gene: TRBJ2-7; D gene: TRBD1; V gene: TRBV4-3; clone size: NA
CDR3 protein: CASSITTGGPDGYTF; CDR3 DNA: TGTGCCAGCAGCATTACGACAGGGGGTCCCGATGGCTACACCTTC; J gene: TRBJ1-2; D gene: TRBD1; V gene: TRBV7-2; clone size: NA
CDR3 protein: CASSSRTRTYYNEQFF; CDR3 DNA: TGCGCCAGCAGCTCGAGGACTAGAACCTACTACAATGAGCAGTTCTTC; J gene: TRBJ2-1; D gene: TRBD2; V gene: TRBV4-1; clone size: NA
CDR3 protein: CATSEPSSYEQYF; CDR3 DNA: TGTGCCACCAGTGAGCCCAGCTCCTACGAGCAGTACTTC; J gene: TRBJ2-7; D gene: NA; V gene: TRBV24-1; clone size: NA
CDR3 protein: CASSQGASGSDTQYF; CDR3 DNA: TGCGCCAGCAGCCAAGGGGCTAGCGGGTCAGATACGCAGTATTTT; J gene: TRBJ2-3; D gene: TRBD2; V gene: TRBV4-3; clone size: NA
CDR3 protein: CASSSQGALYTEAFF; CDR3 DNA: TGTGCCAGCAGTTCACAGGGGGCGTTGTACACTGAAGCTTTCTTT; J gene: TRBJ1-1; D gene: TRBD1; V gene: TRBV2; clone size: NA
CDR3 protein: CASSQDGGGGETEQFF; CDR3 DNA: TGCGCCAGCAGCCAAGACGGGGGCGGGGGAGAAACCGAGCAGTTCTTC; J gene: TRBJ2-1; D gene: NA; V gene: TRBV4-1; clone size: NA
CDR3 protein: CASSAEEGRKTQYF; CDR3 DNA: TGTGCCAGCAGCGCCGAAGAGGGTCGCAAGACCCAGTACTTC; J gene: TRBJ2-5; D gene: NA; V gene: TRBV2; clone size: NA
CDR3 protein: CASSFIETQYF; CDR3 DNA: TGTGCCAGCAGTTTTATAGAGACCCAGTACTTC; J gene: TRBJ2-5; D gene: NA; V gene: TRBV6-5; clone size: NA
CDR3 protein: CASSNDNIINQPQHF; CDR3 DNA: TGTGCCAGCAGTAACGACAATATCATAAATCAGCCCCAGCATTTT; J gene: TRBJ1-5; D gene: NA; V gene: TRBV6-2/TRBV6-3; clone size: NA
CDR3 protein: CASTLNEKLFF; CDR3 DNA: TGTGCCAGCACCCTTAATGAAAAACTGTTTTTT; J gene: TRBJ1-4; D gene: NA; V gene: TRBV7-9; clone size: few
CDR3 protein: CASSRQRGGYGYTF; CDR3 DNA: TGTGCCAGCAGCCGACAGCGTGGTGGCTATGGCTACACCTTC; J gene: TRBJ1-2; D gene: NA; V gene: TRBV3-1/TRBV3-2; clone size: NA
CDR3 protein: CASISTAPRVNTEAFF; CDR3 DNA: TGTGCCAGCATTTCCACCGCCCCACGGGTGAACACTGAAGCTTTCTTT; J gene: TRBJ1-1; D gene: NA; V gene: TRBV7-8; clone size: NA
CDR3 protein: CASTRNYGYTF; CDR3 DNA: TGTGCCAGCACCAGGAACTATGGCTACACCTTC; J gene: TRBJ1-2; D gene: NA; V gene: TRBV6-5; clone size: once
CDR3 protein: CASSLGLLSSGNTIYF; CDR3 DNA: TGTGCCAGCAGCCTTGGACTTCTAAGCTCTGGAAACACCATATATTTT; J gene: TRBJ1-3; D gene: NA; V gene: TRBV4-2; clone size: NA
CDR3 protein: CASSPSWGVGYEQYF; CDR3 DNA: TGTGCCAGCAGCCCCTCTTGGGGGGTCGGCTACGAGCAGTACTTC; J gene: TRBJ2-7; D gene: NA; V gene: TRBV28; clone size: once
CDR3 protein: CASSPNFQNNEQFF; CDR3 DNA: TGTGCCAGCTCACCAAATTTTCAGAACAATGAGCAGTTCTTC; J gene: TRBJ2-1; D gene: NA; V gene: TRBV18; clone size: few
CDR3 protein: CASSYGGGSTDTQYF; CDR3 DNA: TGTGCCAGCAGTTACGGCGGGGGGAGCACAGATACGCAGTATTTT; J gene: TRBJ2-3; D gene: TRBD2; V gene: TRBV6-2/TRBV6-3; clone size: NA
CDR3 protein: CASSQGGGSYNEQFF; CDR3 DNA: TGTGCCAGCAGCCAAGGAGGGGGCTCCTACAATGAGCAGTTCTTC; J gene: TRBJ2-1; D gene: NA; V gene: TRBV4-2; clone size: NA
CDR3 protein: CASSIAGTRLTDTQYF; CDR3 DNA: TGTGCCAGTAGTATAGCCGGGACTCGACTCACAGATACGCAGTATTTT; J gene: TRBJ2-3; D gene: NA; V gene: TRBV19; clone size: NA
CDR3 protein: CASSVHPGGNEQYF; CDR3 DNA: TGTGCCAGCAGCGTGCACCCAGGGGGCAACGAGCAGTACTTC; J gene: TRBJ2-7; D gene: TRBD1; V gene: TRBV9; clone size: NA
CDR3 protein: CASSSLPNYGYTF; CDR3 DNA: TGTGCCAGCAGTTCACTGCCCAACTATGGCTACACCTTC; J gene: TRBJ1-2; D gene: NA; V gene: TRBV12-3/TRBV12-4; clone size: NA
CDR3 protein: CASSLIGTTNTEAFF; CDR3 DNA: TGTGCCAGCAGCTTGATAGGGACAACTAACACTGAAGCTTTCTTT; J gene: TRBJ1-1; D gene: NA; V gene: TRBV28; clone size: once
CDR3 protein: CASSLGGRGAVETQYF; CDR3 DNA: TGTGCCAGCAGCTTAGGTGGGCGGGGGGCGGTGGAGACCCAGTACTTC; J gene: TRBJ2-5; D gene: TRBD2; V gene: TRBV7-2; clone size: NA
CDR3 protein: CASSDSAGQWDEQFF; CDR3 DNA: TGTGCCAGCAGTGACTCCGCGGGACAGTGGGATGAGCAGTTCTTC; J gene: TRBJ2-1; D gene: NA; V gene: TRBV6-4; clone size: NA
CDR3 protein: CATSAPGFTQETQYF; CDR3 DNA: TGTGCCACCAGTGCCCCGGGGTTCACGCAAGAGACCCAGTACTTC; J gene: TRBJ2-5; D gene: NA; V gene: TRBV24-1; clone size: NA
CDR3 protein: CASSDPSGIQYF; CDR3 DNA: TGTGCCAGCAGCGACCCTAGCGGCATTCAGTACTTC; J gene: TRBJ2-4; D gene: TRBD2; V gene: TRBV9; clone size: NA
CDR3 protein: CASSPNTGGGEQYF; CDR3 DNA: TGTGCCAGCAGCCCTAATACAGGGGGTGGCGAGCAGTACTTC; J gene: TRBJ2-7; D gene: TRBD1; V gene: TRBV11-2; clone size: once